This T cell receptor (beta chain) originates from a study of OX40 agonist ivuxolimab in advanced cancers. Study summary: Under the entry rules, prior anti-PD-1, anti-PD-L1 or anti-CTLA-4 therapy was allowed, and approximately 40% had some.

Overall study findings and caveats: Clonal expansion was among the lowest in partial responders at 0.1-3.0 mg/kg, especially CD8+.

Generated by immunoSEQ multiplex PCR, the TCRdb table keeps only in-frame clones and is missing some. The sample records roughly 60,000 clones, 70% to 90% being singletons. Germline CDR1 and CDR2: MNHEY and SMNVEV (reference sequence). V dropped 8 bases and J dropped 5 bases, with 36 bases sitting between them. The CDR3 covers 20 residues. In regard to this clone: As yet, its antigen is unknown.

The rearrangement uses TRBV27 and TRBJ1-2, with D possibly matching TRBD1 (5 bases). Sequencing used CD4+ or CD8+ T cells sorted from blood, obtained in a trial of the OX40 agonist ivuxolimab. The sequence derives from an adult with an advanced solid tumor such as melanoma, head and neck, liver or kidney cancer. CDR3 loop: CASGQRDGTQRQSREYGYTF. CDR3 DNA sequence: TGTGCCAGCGGCCAACGTGACGGGACTCAGAGACAGTCGAGGGAGTATGGCTACACCTTC.